Below, 22 T cell receptor beta chains from the same sample are listed, as sequenced in a study of beta chain features in type 1 diabetes (dated by TCRdb to 2017 to 2018). The library was produced with the immunoSEQ multiplex PCR assay. The entire amount of isolated RNA was reverse transcribed using the High Capacity cDNA Reverse Transcription Kit, so the sequenced TCRB transcripts were expressed ones. TCRdb's version of the immuneACCESS table is confined to in-frame rearrangements and falls short of the full clone set. An unresolved V gene accounts for under half of the shortfall where checked; the remainder is of unknown origin. The sample table records around 400,000 clones; around 16% of these occur just once. The ten largest clones represent approximately 0.019% of the sample. Sample: naive CD4+ T cells from blood. In the paper's terms, the cell subset or site label means: true naive CD4+ T cells. The receptors were gathered from a young woman in good health.

The sample holds a few counts of this clone. The V call is TRBV15, the J call TRBJ2-3; TRBD2 is a possible D gene (6 bases). The CDR3 contains 14 residues. Trimming removed 1 base from V and 2 bases from J, with 7 bases in between. In germline, CDR1 is LNHNV, CDR2 YYDKDF (reference sequence). In DNA form, the CDR3 reads TGTGCCACCAGCAGAGGACTAGTCACAGATACGCAGTATTTT. This gives the protein CATSRGLVTDTQYF. The variable domain in full, completed from reference TRBV15 and TRBJ2-3, reads DAMVIQNPRYQVTQFGKPVTLSCSQTLNHNVMYWYQQKSSQAPKLLFHYYDKDFNNEADTPDNFQSRRPNTSFCFLDIRSPGLGDTAMYLCATSRGLVTDTQYFGPGTRLTVL.

This chain joins TRBV6-5 and TRBJ2-1; D perhaps matches TRBD2 (6 bases). The V end was cut by 2 bases, the J end by 4 bases, with 12 bases between. Germline assignment: CDR1 MNHEY and CDR2 SVGAGI. The CDR3 totals 15 residues. Here the CDR3 DNA reads TGTGCCAGCAGTTACGGAGGGTGGGGGTACAATGAGCAGTTCTTC. This codes for CASSYGGWGYNEQFF.

V gene TRBV6-5 combines with J gene TRBJ2-2; maybe TRBD1 (6 bases). CDR1 and CDR2 from the germline V gene are MNHEY and SVGAGI. This CDR3 region has 14 residues. V was shortened by 8 bases and J by 3 bases, with 13 bases between the two germline ends. This CDR3 is CASCHRVDTGELFF. The CDR3 nucleotides read TGTGCCAGCTGTCACAGGGTTGACACCGGGGAGCTGTTTTTT.

This chain links TRBV30 with TRBJ1-1; no firm D call. Trimming removed 0 bases at V and 1 base at J, with 6 bases between. This CDR3 contains 13 residues. From germline, CDR1 is GTSNPN and CDR2 SVGIG (reference sequence). The CDR3 protein is CAWSVHSNTEAFF. CDR3 bases: TGTGCCTGGAGTGTCCATTCGAACACTGAAGCTTTCTTT.

The chain has TRBV13 and TRBJ2-5; 8 nucleotides match TRBD2. Germline lookup yields CDR1 PRHDT and CDR2 FYEKMQ (reference sequence). This CDR3 is built from 15 residues. Losses at the gene ends were 6 bases for V and 2 bases for J; bases not matched to a gene: 8. CDR3 coding DNA: TGTGCCAGCAGGAATCTAGCGGGCCCACAAGAGACCCAGTACTTC. Translated: CASRNLAGPQETQYF.

Only a few counts were recorded for this clone. The J gene is TRBJ1-5, the V gene TRBV19; D is perhaps TRBD1 (6 bases). The CDR3 runs 15 residues. Between the trimmed V and J ends, which lost 3 bases and 4 bases, there was a span of 13 bases. Germline-derived CDR1 and CDR2 are LNHDA and SQIVND (reference sequence). The CDR3 nucleotides read TGTGCCAGTAGTATCAGGGGCCAGGCTAATCAGCCCCAGCATTTT. Translated: CASSIRGQANQPQHF.

The rearrangement uses TRBV5-4 and TRBJ2-3, with 12 bases lining up with TRBD2. Germline lookup yields CDR1 SGHNT and CDR2 YYREEE (reference sequence). This CDR3 has 15 amino acids. The J segment lost 3 bases and the V segment lost 3 bases, leaving 2 bases of the junction unmatched. The CDR3 sequence: CASSSTSGSTDTQYF. CDR3 in DNA: TGTGCCAGCAGCTCGACTAGCGGGAGTACAGATACGCAGTATTTT.

In this sample, this clone turned up a few times. V usage is TRBV5-1 and J usage is TRBJ2-7, with 8 bases identical to TRBD1. The CDR3 has 15 amino acids. Germline CDR1 reads SGHRS; CDR2 reads YFSETQ. Trimming cost V 3 bases and J 3 bases; bases outside gene matches: 8. CDR3 in amino acids: CASSSSGTGYYEQYF. CDR3 bases: TGCGCCAGCAGCTCCTCCGGGACAGGCTACTACGAGCAGTACTTC.

This clone was counted only a few times. This chain connects TRBV10-3 to TRBJ2-1; D possibly corresponds to TRBD1 (6 bases). V was cut by 3 bases and J by 6 bases, with 15 bases left in between. This CDR3 is built from 15 residues. CDR1 and CDR2 (germline): ENHRY, SYGVKD. The CDR3 sequence: CAISDWDTASNEQFF. CDR3 sequence (DNA): TGTGCCATCAGTGATTGGGACACCGCTTCCAATGAGCAGTTCTTC.

This chain uses TRBV7-9 with TRBJ2-1; D is uncertain. The germline gives CDR1 SEHNR, CDR2 FQNEAQ (reference sequence). V was clipped by 0 bases and J by 4 bases, with 10 bases between them. The CDR3 sequence is 15 residues long. The CDR3 region is CASSLARQTYNEQFF. CDR3 in DNA: TGTGCCAGCAGCTTAGCACGCCAGACTTACAATGAGCAGTTCTTC.

This clone was recorded a few times. This chain joins TRBV19 and TRBJ2-7; 9 nucleotides agree with TRBD1. The germline CDR1 and CDR2 sequences are LNHDA and SQIVND (reference sequence). The trim removed 10 bases at V and 4 bases at J, leaving 8 bases unmatched. The CDR3 contains 13 residues. The CDR3 nucleotides read TGTGCCACGACCGGGACAGGGTGGTACGAGCAGTACTTC. Translated, it gives CATTGTGWYEQYF.

This clone has just a few counts. The genes are TRBV30 and TRBJ2-7, with 9 bases that match TRBD1. After removal of 3 bases from V and 7 bases from J, the junction contained 4 bases not matched to a gene. CDR3 length equals 12 residues. CDR1 is GTSNPN, CDR2 SVGIG, per germline (reference sequence). The CDR3: CAWRRTGDEQYF. In DNA form, the CDR3 reads TGTGCCTGGAGGAGGACAGGGGATGAGCAGTACTTC.

This chain links TRBV18 with TRBJ1-1; D call uncertain. Trimming stripped 4 bases from V and 1 base from J, with 13 bases between. The CDR3 covers 15 residues. Germline V gene sequence: CDR1 KGHSH, CDR2 LQKENI. The CDR3 loop reads CASSRQTSGNTEAFF. As DNA, the CDR3 is TGTGCCAGCTCACGGCAGACCTCGGGGAACACTGAAGCTTTCTTT.

This clone was seen only a few times. V usage is TRBV6-5 and J usage is TRBJ1-1, with D maybe TRBD1 (6 bases). The CDR3 is 11 residues long. Trimming shortened V by 3 bases and J by 11 bases, and 10 bases separated the two germline ends. CDR1 is MNHEY, CDR2 SVGAGI, per germline. The DNA for the CDR3 is TGTGCCAGCAGTTATTCAGGGGCGGCTTTCTTT. It is translated as CASSYSGAAFF.

The sample holds one count of this clone. The V gene is TRBV28, the J gene TRBJ2-1; D possibly corresponds to TRBD2 (5 bases). The CDR3 covers 16 residues. Germline V CDR1 and CDR2: MDHEN, SYDVKM. V was pared by 3 bases and J by 2 bases, with 14 bases between. The CDR3 coding sequence is TGTGCCAGCAGTTTCAGGCTAGCCCTAACCTACAATGAGCAGTTCTTC. It translates to CASSFRLALTYNEQFF. The full variable domain, with the rest looked up from reference TRBV28 and TRBJ2-1, is DVKVTQSSRYLVKRTGEKVFLECVQDMDHENMFWYRQDPGLGLRLIYFSYDVKMKEKGDIPEGYSVSREKKERFSLILESASTNQTSMYLCASSFRLALTYNEQFFGPGTRLTVL.

This clone was observed a few times. Here the CDR3 DNA reads TGTGCCAGCAGCTTAATGGGACAGGGGGAGACCCAGTACTTC. Residues: CASSLMGQGETQYF. The V gene is TRBV7-9, the J gene TRBJ2-5, with 10 bases fitting TRBD1. This CDR3 contains 14 residues. V gave up 2 bases and J gave up 5 bases; unmatched junction bases: 2. In germline, CDR1 is SEHNR, CDR2 FQNEAQ (reference sequence).

This clone has a handful of counts. The chain carries TRBV7-9 and TRBJ2-3; no firm D call. V was shortened by 3 bases and J by 6 bases, with 4 bases between the two germline ends. CDR1 is SEHNR, CDR2 FQNEAQ, per germline (reference sequence). This CDR3 comprises 11 residues. This chain's CDR3 is CASSFLDTQYF. The CDR3 DNA is TGTGCCAGCAGCTTCTTGGATACGCAGTATTTT.

This clone was seen more than once but under ten times. The chain couples TRBV29-1 to TRBJ2-1; TRBD2 matches 13 bases. CDR1 and CDR2 (germline): SQVTM, ANQGSEA. J gave up 6 bases and V 5 bases, and 4 bases lay outside the gene matches. The CDR3 has 14 residues. The CDR3 region has the DNA TGCAGCGTTAGTAGGACTAGCGGGAGCAATGAGCAGTTCTTC. Translation: CSVSRTSGSNEQFF.

The J gene is TRBJ2-7, the V gene TRBV14, with D unresolved. Trimming took off 2 bases at V and 6 bases at J, with 8 bases between the two ends. The germline gives CDR1 SGHDN, CDR2 FVKESK. The CDR3 is 12 residues long. The DNA of the CDR3 is TGTGCCAGCAGCCAACTCGGTTTCGAGCAGTACTTC. It is translated as CASSQLGFEQYF.

Remarks on this clone: Other DNA sequences of this sample code for an identical CDR3. V is TRBV18 and J is TRBJ2-3; D might be TRBD2 (5 bases). CDR1 and CDR2 from the germline V gene are KGHSH and LQKENI. This CDR3 region has 15 residues. V gave up 0 bases and J gave up 1 base, with 8 bases separating them. CDR3 in amino acids: CASSPPTGGTDTQYF. For the CDR3, the DNA is TGTGCCAGCTCACCACCTACCGGGGGCACAGATACGCAGTATTTT. Full variable domain (rest looked up from reference TRBV18 and TRBJ2-3): NAGVMQNPRHLVRRRGQEARLRCSPMKGHSHVYWYRQLPEEGLKFMVYLQKENIIDESGMPKERFSAEFPKEGPSILRIQQVVRGDSAAYFCASSPPTGGTDTQYFGPGTRLTVL.

There are a few counts of this clone. The same CDR3 arises from other DNA sequences in this sample as well. The rearrangement joins TRBV18 to TRBJ2-1; TRBD2 is a possible D gene (6 bases). The CDR3 has 14 residues. The V gene's germline CDR1 is KGHSH and CDR2 LQKENI. Trimming left V 6 bases short and J 6 bases short, with 15 bases between. The CDR3 DNA sequence: TGTGCCAGCTCCCCGGGACTTGGAGGCAATGAGCAGTTCTTC. This sequence encodes CASSPGLGGNEQFF.

This sequence joins TRBV18 and TRBJ2-2; D remains unclear. Germline loops: CDR1 KGHSH, CDR2 LQKENI. The V and J ends lost 0 bases and 1 base respectively, with 9 bases between them. This CDR3 has 16 amino acids. CDR3 loop: CASSPPAVQNTGELFF. CDR3 sequence (DNA): TGTGCCAGCTCACCACCGGCGGTCCAGAACACCGGGGAGCTGTTTTTT. Using reference TRBV18 and TRBJ2-2 for the parts outside the CDR3, the full variable domain is NAGVMQNPRHLVRRRGQEARLRCSPMKGHSHVYWYRQLPEEGLKFMVYLQKENIIDESGMPKERFSAEFPKEGPSILRIQQVVRGDSAAYFCASSPPAVQNTGELFFGEGSRLTVL.